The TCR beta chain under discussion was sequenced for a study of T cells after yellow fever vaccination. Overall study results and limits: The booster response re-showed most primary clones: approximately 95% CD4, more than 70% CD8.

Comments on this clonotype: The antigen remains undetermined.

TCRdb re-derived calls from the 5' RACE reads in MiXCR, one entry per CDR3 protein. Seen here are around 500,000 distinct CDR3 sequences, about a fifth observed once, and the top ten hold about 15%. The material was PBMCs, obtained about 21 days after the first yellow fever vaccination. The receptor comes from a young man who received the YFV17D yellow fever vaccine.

The CDR3 region has the DNA TGTGCCACCAGCAGAGATCCTACAGGGCTCTACGAGCAGTACTTC. This gives the protein CATSRDPTGLYEQYF. V is TRBV15 and J is TRBJ2-7; a possible D gene is TRBD1 (6 bases). The CDR3 has 15 amino acids. Per germline, CDR1 LNHNV and CDR2 YYDKDF (reference sequence). V lost 0 bases and J lost 3, with 12 bases in between.